This section outlines one TCR beta chain sequence together with its context. The sample belongs to a study of T cell clones after liver transplantation. Turning to the study itself: Subjects received no induction therapy and standard immunosuppression until randomization at 12-24 months post-transplant.

Per germline, CDR1 MNHEY and CDR2 SVGAGI. The germline V and J ends were trimmed by 0 bases and 5 bases, with 11 bases remaining between them. The CDR3 runs 14 residues. The method was immunoSEQ multiplex PCR; TCRdb's version includes in-frame clones alone and lacks a portion of them. The table records 93,000 or so clones, under 90% of them present only once. This clonotype was sampled from a human patient who received a liver transplant. Some T cells may be provided by the graft donor. The sample consisted of CD4+ T cells from blood, taken approximately 45 months after liver transplant. The chain joins TRBV6-5 to TRBJ2-7, with D unresolved. CDR3 in amino acids: CASSYSSQSNEQYF. The CDR3 DNA follows: TGTGCCAGCAGTTACTCCTCCCAAAGCAACGAGCAGTACTTC.